In its sample, the clone carrying this T cell receptor (beta chain) ranks as medium-sized. Its antigen is not known. The sample originates from a study of T cell repertoires in aging, cancer and after chemotherapy. At the level of the study: Six age groups, ranging from 30 or younger to 70 or older, included the donors. Pre- and post-chemotherapy samples were paired from chronic lymphocytic leukemia patients treated with fludarabine- or bendamustine-based regimens. Overall study results and limits: Loss of evenness, beyond lost richness, contributed to age-related TCR diversity decline in cancer patients.

Rearranged V-D-J TRB sequences were amplified with a mixed TRB-A/B primer pool. TCRdb passed the multiplex PCR reads through MiXCR, listing each CDR3 protein once. Of 2,200 or so distinct CDR3 sequences detected, less than 35% appear once; the ten largest clones hold approximately 47%. CDR1 and CDR2 (germline): MNHNS, SASEGT. V lost 0 bases and J 8 bases, leaving 13 bases between the germline ends. The CDR3 consists of 15 residues. TCR beta rearrangements were amplified from peripheral blood genomic DNA. The rearrangement uses TRBV6-1 and TRBJ1-4, with D possibly matching TRBD1 (6 bases). This clonotype was sampled from a human donor with a blood cancer. Material for sequencing was blood. The CDR3 here is CASSEARGGVEKLFF. The CDR3 nucleotides are TGTGCCAGCAGTGAAGCTCGGGGGGGCGTAGAAAAACTGTTTTTT.